This T cell receptor beta chain was recovered during a study of blood T cells in healthy people across ages (dated by TCRdb to between 2015 and 2017). Notes on the research overall: Template switching captured roughly one uniquely barcoded TCR beta cDNA molecule per two T cells in model experiments. Donors were grouped into four age groups: young (average 16 years), middle-aged (roughly 40), aged (roughly 62) and long-lived (approximately 75). Using the same blood draw, the study looked at two additional independent replicas of 1 million unique cDNA reads for two donors, one aged 18 to 29 and the other aged 80 or older. To avoid experimental bias, donors of different ages were spread randomly across the sequencing lanes. Age-related changes in TCR beta repertoire diversity were measured in the study by deep sequencing normalized with unique cDNA molecular identifiers. General study outcomes and caveats: Estimates of total diversity based on one million sequenced T cells were considered lower bounds and underestimates. As age increased, observed TCR beta diversity per million T cells dropped in a roughly linear way, and a significant reduction was already evident by age around 41. The percentage of naive T cells measured by flow cytometry correlated strongly with observed TCR beta diversity. Because donor CMV infection status was unknown, age-related changes in expanded clonotypes were potentially confounded. Compared with the aged group, the long-lived group had more naive CD4+ T cells, fewer expanded clones and increased TCR diversity, suggesting age selection. Conclusive comparison of naive and antigen-experienced compartments was prevented by the profiling of bulk unsorted PBMCs.

Systemically healthy Caucasian individuals from Russia, 39 in total and aged roughly 6 to 100 years, were included as donors. Around 10 milliliters of peripheral blood were drawn from each donor into EDTA-treated Vacutainer tubes. Ficoll-Paque density-gradient centrifugation was used to isolate PBMCs, with at least 6.5 million per sample. Total RNA, at least 6 micrograms per sample, was extracted from PBMCs with Trizol reagent. The percentages of naive CD45RAhigh/CD27high T cells were determined by flow cytometry on a PBMC aliquot from every donor. This clonotype was detected only a few times. Its antigen is currently not known. The sample holds no much larger clone one base away, and base qualities are not on file. V is pared back by 0 bases and J by 6 bases, with 7 bases lying between the germline termini. The germline V gene encodes CDR1 MNHEY and CDR2 SVGEGT. From the cysteine through the phenylalanine, the CDR3 covers 13 amino acids. CDR3 DNA is the only sequence kept; it has 39 bases, read in frame from the first base.

Receptors were amplified or captured by 5' RACE. Sequencing instrument: Illumina HiSeq 2500. A second PCR of roughly 7 to 12 cycles was run with a J-beta primer mix and a sample-barcoded 5' primer. Each TCR beta cDNA molecule received a unique molecular identifier from a template-switch 5' adaptor carrying 12 random nucleotides. At least 2.5 million CDR3-containing paired-end reads were obtained from each sample. First-strand cDNA synthesis was performed from all RNA using the Mint cDNA synthesis kit, with priming by a TRBC-specific oligonucleotide. All cDNA was treated with uracil-DNA glycosylase and then went through a first 18-cycle PCR with the universal primers M1SS and BC2_uni_R. In the authors' own workflow: Each sample was normalized by randomly selecting 1 million high-quality reads, each carrying a distinct molecular identifier. Reads with shared molecular identifiers were discarded instead of being binned into consensus sequences. CDR3 identification, clonotype clustering and error correction used MiTCR with a Q25 quality threshold and the strictest error-elimination algorithm. A nonparametric unseen species model using Euler transformation provided a lower-bound estimate of total TCR beta diversity. The raw public data were reprocessed by TCRdb itself: fastp quality trimming at Q25, MiXCR clonotype calling, in-frame beta chains only. Rows merge per CDR3 protein into single entries with the most common DNA and genes. In this record, the V and J calls reflect TCRdb's handling and not the investigators' own analysis. Here the sample has 1,300,000 or so distinct CDR3 sequences; approximately 59% occur a single time. The ten largest account for roughly 7% of the sample.

This sequence was found in a man aged 18 to 35 in good health. The sequence is built from TRBV6-2 or TRBV6-3 and TRBJ2-3; the D gene lacks a confident call. Source material: blood. The sequenced DNA is TGTGCCAGCAGTTACTCTCTGGCCGATACGCAGTATTTT. Its translation is CASSYSLADTQYF.